The 25 T cell receptor beta chains reported below all come from one sample, sequenced in a study of shared clonotypes between healthy human individuals. Using immunoSEQ multiplex PCR, the repertoire was profiled, and TCRdb retains in-frame clones only, with some absent. The sample holds under 750,000 clones, 72% seen once. Sequenced: memory CD4+ T cells sorted from blood. Subset meaning: CD45RA-negative fraction. These receptor sequences come from a woman aged 25 to 39 in good health.

This sequence joins TRBV6-5 and TRBJ1-4; D is unresolved. The CDR3 is 14 amino acids. V was shortened by 2 bases and J by 3 bases, with 7 bases between the two germline ends. Germline CDR1 MNHEY, CDR2 SVGAGI. The CDR3 protein is CASSYRGPNEKLFF. The CDR3 DNA follows: TGTGCCAGCAGTTACCGTGGGCCTAATGAAAAACTGTTTTTT.

The V call is TRBV19, the J call TRBJ2-6; D tentatively reads TRBD1 or TRBD2 (5 bases each). CDR1 is LNHDA, CDR2 SQIVND, per germline (reference sequence). There are 16 residues in the CDR3. V was clipped by 5 bases and J by 0 bases, with 11 bases between them. The CDR3 here is CASSLGRVSGANVLTF. The CDR3 DNA is TGTGCCAGTAGTCTGGGACGGGTCTCTGGGGCCAACGTCCTGACTTTC. Full variable domain (outside the CDR3, taken from reference TRBV19 and TRBJ2-6): DGGITQSPKYLFRKEGQNVTLSCEQNLNHDAMYWYRQDPGQGLRLIYYSQIVNDFQKGDIAEGYSVSREKKESFPLTVTSAQKNPTAFYLCASSLGRVSGANVLTFGAGSRLTVL.

CDR3 residues: CSSGTASSTDTQYF. The CDR3 DNA is TGCAGCTCCGGGACAGCCTCTAGCACAGATACGCAGTATTTT. This rearrangement joins TRBV29-1 to TRBJ2-3, with 7 bases identical to TRBD1. This CDR3 region has 14 residues. With 8 bases clipped from V and 0 bases from J, the junction kept 8 bases outside the gene matches. CDR1 is SQVTM, CDR2 ANQGSEA, per germline.

About this clone: A far larger clone is one nucleotide away, so this likely arose from a read error. This sample includes further DNA sequences coding for the same CDR3. V usage is TRBV28 and J usage is TRBJ1-1; D not resolved. The CDR3 length is 11 residues. Germline loops: CDR1 MDHEN, CDR2 SYDVKM. Here the CDR3 DNA reads TGCGCCAGCAGTTCCCTACTCGAAGCTTTCTTT. Its protein product is CASSSLLEAFF.

The V and J genes are TRBV28 and TRBJ2-1, with D maybe TRBD2 (5 bases). The CDR3 consists of 12 residues. Germline V gene data show CDR1 as MDHEN and CDR2 as SYDVKM. The V and J ends lost 7 bases and 6 bases respectively, with 10 bases between them. The CDR3 sequence: CASKERVNEQFF. The CDR3 DNA reads as TGTGCCAGCAAGGAGAGGGTCAATGAGCAGTTCTTC.

Points on this clone: A read error may account for a junction end that differs from germline. This rearrangement joins TRBV20-1 to TRBJ2-7; D may be TRBD2 (6 bases). This CDR3 is built from 11 residues. Germline V gene lookup returns CDR1 DFQATT and CDR2 SNEGSKA (reference sequence). The CDR3 loop reads CSASREHRVNF. CDR3 sequence (DNA): TGCAGTGCTAGTCGGGAGCATAGGGTGAACTTC.

In this sample, this clone turned up a few times. The J gene is TRBJ2-7, the V gene TRBV11-2, with 8 bases lining up with TRBD2. The CDR3 sequence is 15 residues long. Germline V lookup: CDR1 SGHAT, CDR2 FQNNGV. After removal of 5 bases from V and 3 bases from J, the junction contained 9 bases not matched to a gene. Here the CDR3 reads CASSPTSGQGYEQYF. Here the CDR3 DNA reads TGTGCCAGCAGCCCAACTAGCGGTCAAGGCTACGAGCAGTACTTC.

This chain links TRBV28 with TRBJ2-3; 9 bases map to TRBD2. From germline, CDR1 is MDHEN and CDR2 SYDVKM. The V segment lost 5 bases and the J segment 1 base; nucleotides outside the gene matches: 4. The CDR3 is 15 residues long. The CDR3 DNA sequence: TGTGCCAGCAGTCCAAGACTAGCGGGCACAGATACGCAGTATTTT. Translated, it gives CASSPRLAGTDTQYF.

J is TRBJ1-5 and V is TRBV5-1, with D tentatively TRBD1 (6 bases). This CDR3 comprises 16 residues. CDR1 SGHRS and CDR2 YFSETQ come from the germline V gene. The V and J ends lost 3 bases and 2 bases respectively, with 15 bases between them. The CDR3 is CASSWGDRRGNQPQHF. The CDR3, as DNA: TGCGCCAGCAGCTGGGGCGACAGGAGGGGCAATCAGCCCCAGCATTTT.

About this clone itself: The sample has other DNA sequences that encode this CDR3 too. The chain is built from TRBV5-1 and TRBJ2-1; D is uncertain. CDR1 is SGHRS, CDR2 YFSETQ, per germline. Trimming took off 0 bases at V and 0 bases at J, with 4 bases between the two ends. This CDR3 region has 14 residues. This chain's CDR3 is CASSLAGSYNEQFF. CDR3 bases: TGCGCCAGCAGCTTGGCTGGCTCCTACAATGAGCAGTTCTTC.

This rearrangement joins TRBV5-1 to TRBJ2-1; D not resolved. The CDR3 sequence is 12 residues long. The germline V gene encodes CDR1 SGHRS and CDR2 YFSETQ. V was cut by 3 bases and J by 10 bases, with 11 bases left in between. For the CDR3, the DNA is TGCGCCAGCAGCTCTGTGTTTGGGGAGCAGTTCTTC. Its translation: CASSSVFGEQFF.

This clone was detected only a few times. This chain joins TRBV29-1 and TRBJ1-5; TRBD1 agrees at 7 bases. From germline, CDR1 is SQVTM and CDR2 ANQGSEA. V shed 1 base, J shed 11 bases, and the junction held 11 bases outside the gene matches. The CDR3 consists of 14 residues. The CDR3 loop reads CSVEVSAGGLAQHF. In DNA form, the CDR3 reads TGCAGCGTTGAAGTCTCGGCAGGGGGACTGGCCCAGCATTTT. Filled out from reference TRBV29-1 and TRBJ1-5, the complete variable domain reads SAVISQKPSRDICQRGTSLTIQCQVDSQVTMMFWYRQQPGQSLTLIATANQGSEATYESGFVIDKFPISRPNLTFSTLTVSNMSPEDSSIYLCSVEVSAGGLAQHFGDGTRLSIL.

This clone was seen once. The CDR3 nucleotides are TGCGCCAGCAGCTTGGGCAGGGGCCCCGATCAGCCCCAGCATTTT. Translating gives CASSLGRGPDQPQHF. V is TRBV5-1 and J is TRBJ1-5, with D possibly being TRBD1 (6 bases). CDR1 SGHRS and CDR2 YFSETQ come from the germline V gene. The CDR3 runs to 15 residues. Trimming took 0 bases from V and 5 from J, leaving 12 bases between them.

The gene calls are TRBV29-1 and TRBJ1-2, with 10 bases aligning to TRBD1. The junction had 10 bases not matched to a gene; V was cut back by 7 bases and J by 8 bases. The CDR3 totals 13 residues. Germline V gene sequence: CDR1 SQVTM, CDR2 ANQGSEA. CDR3 residues: CSAEGQGLRGYTF. The CDR3 nucleotides are TGCAGCGCGGAGGGACAGGGGTTGCGAGGCTACACCTTC.

This clone was picked up a small number of times. The chain recombines TRBV11-2 with TRBJ1-4, with D perhaps TRBD1 (5 bases). With 5 bases removed from V and 2 bases from J, the gap between germline ends came to 18 bases. In germline, CDR1 is SGHAT, CDR2 FQNNGV. This CDR3 is 17 amino acids long. The CDR3 bases are TGTGCCAGCAGCCCTCTCAGGACATCAGGGACTAATGAAAAACTGTTTTTT. Its translation is CASSPLRTSGTNEKLFF.

V usage is TRBV6-7 and J usage is TRBJ2-2, with 8 positions matching TRBD2. TRBV6-7 is recorded as an ORF, its role being uncertain. The length of the CDR3 is 18 residues. J gave up 4 bases and V 7 bases, and 17 bases lay outside the gene matches. In DNA form, the CDR3 reads TGTGCCAGCAAAACCGGGACTAGTGGGAGACACGTCACCGGGGAGCTGTTTTTT. Its protein is CASKTGTSGRHVTGELFF.

This clone has a single count. The chain links TRBV6-5 to TRBJ1-1, with a tentative D call TRBD1 (5 bases). Germline-derived CDR1 and CDR2 are MNHEY and SVGAGI. This CDR3 spans 12 amino acids. Trimming took 6 bases from V and 3 from J, leaving 8 bases between them. The DNA for the CDR3 is TGTGCCAGCAGGGGGCCCGACACTGAAGCTTTCTTT. This sequence encodes CASRGPDTEAFF.

CDR3 sequence: CASSPRTSGRETQYF. The CDR3 coding sequence is TGTGCCAGCAGCCCCCGGACTAGCGGGCGAGAGACCCAGTACTTC. J is TRBJ2-5 and V is TRBV7-7, with 11 positions matching TRBD2. The V gene end was trimmed by 5 bases and the J gene end by 4 bases; junction bases not matched to a gene: 6. Germline CDR1 SSHAT, CDR2 FNYEAQ (reference sequence). The CDR3 consists of 15 residues.

The chain is built from TRBV27 and TRBJ2-2; tentatively, D is TRBD1 (5 bases). Between the trimmed V and J ends, which lost 5 bases and 4 bases, there was a span of 20 bases. The germline V gene encodes CDR1 MNHEY and CDR2 SMNVEV (reference sequence). The CDR3 is made up of 17 amino acids. The CDR3 DNA reads as TGTGCCAGCAGTCCGGCCCCTCAGGGCCCACCCACCGGGGAGCTGTTTTTT. Its protein is CASSPAPQGPPTGELFF.

CDR3 sequence: CATLDQPGGYSNQPQHF. The CDR3, as DNA: TGTGCCACCCTCGATCAACCGGGAGGATATAGCAATCAGCCCCAGCATTTT. This sequence joins TRBV19 and TRBJ1-5; D is unclear. The CDR3 extends over 17 amino acids. The germline gives CDR1 LNHDA, CDR2 SQIVND (reference sequence). Trimming cost V 10 bases and J 0 bases, with 22 bases left between them.

V usage is TRBV15 and J usage is TRBJ1-5; 7 nucleotides match TRBD1. The V segment lost 5 bases and the J segment 4 bases; nucleotides outside the gene matches: 5. There are 14 residues in the CDR3. Germline V gene sequence: CDR1 LNHNV, CDR2 YYDKDF (reference sequence). In DNA, the CDR3 is TGTGCCACCAGCGCCGACAGGGCGAATCAGCCCCAGCATTTT. It codes for CATSADRANQPQHF.

The chain carries TRBV4-1 and TRBJ2-6, with D possibly called TRBD1 or TRBD2 (5 bases each). This CDR3 is built from 17 residues. V dropped 1 base and J dropped 6 bases, with 16 bases sitting between them. Germline V gene data show CDR1 as MGHRA and CDR2 as YSYEKL. The CDR3 protein is CASSQVGGPREANVLTF. For the CDR3, the DNA is TGCGCCAGCAGCCAAGTTGGGGGACCCCGTGAGGCCAACGTCCTGACTTTC.

V gene TRBV7-9 combines with J gene TRBJ1-3; D remains ambiguous. With 5 bases removed from V and 3 bases from J, the gap between germline ends came to 11 bases. The CDR3 is 14 amino acids. CDR1 is SEHNR and CDR2 is FQNEAQ in the germline V gene (reference sequence). CDR3 amino acids: CASSVGRHGNTIYF. The CDR3 region has the DNA TGTGCCAGCAGCGTTGGCCGACATGGAAACACCATATATTTT.

The gene calls are TRBV7-9 and TRBJ1-1; 8 positions agree with TRBD1. The length of the CDR3 is 14 residues. Germline V gene data show CDR1 as SEHNR and CDR2 as FQNEAQ (reference sequence). J was trimmed by 1 base and V by 5 bases; bases with no gene match: 3. CDR3 in amino acids: CASSRGTGNTEAFF. The CDR3 DNA reads as TGTGCCAGCAGCCGCGGGACAGGGAACACTGAAGCTTTCTTT.

On this clone: A clone one base away is much larger, so this may be a read error. The same CDR3 arises from other DNA sequences in this sample as well. The gene calls are TRBV7-3 and TRBJ1-2; TRBD1 aligns across 9 bases. From germline, CDR1 is SGHTA and CDR2 FQGTGA. After removal of 2 bases from V and 2 bases from J, the junction contained 3 bases not matched to a gene. The CDR3 is made up of 15 amino acids. Here the CDR3 DNA reads TGTGCCAGCAGCTTACCGGGACAGGGAAACTATGGCTACACCTTC. Protein sequence: CASSLPGQGNYGYTF.